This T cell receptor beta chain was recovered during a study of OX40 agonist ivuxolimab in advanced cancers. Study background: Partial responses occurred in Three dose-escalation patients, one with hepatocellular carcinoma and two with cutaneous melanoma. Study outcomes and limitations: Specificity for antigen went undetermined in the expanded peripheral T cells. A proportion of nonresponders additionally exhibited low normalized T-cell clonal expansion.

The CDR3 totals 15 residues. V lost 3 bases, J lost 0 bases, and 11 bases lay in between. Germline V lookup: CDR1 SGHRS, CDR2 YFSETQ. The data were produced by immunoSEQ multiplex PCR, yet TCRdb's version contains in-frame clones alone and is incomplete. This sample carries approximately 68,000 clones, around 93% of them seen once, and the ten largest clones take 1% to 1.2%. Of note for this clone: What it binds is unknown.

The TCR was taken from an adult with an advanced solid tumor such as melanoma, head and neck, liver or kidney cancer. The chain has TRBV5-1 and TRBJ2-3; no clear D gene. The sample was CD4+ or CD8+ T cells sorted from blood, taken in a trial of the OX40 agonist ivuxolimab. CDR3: CASSSVLTSTDTQYF. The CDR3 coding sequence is TGCGCCAGCAGCTCGGTACTAACTAGCACAGATACGCAGTATTTT. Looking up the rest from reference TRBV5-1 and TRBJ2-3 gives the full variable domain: KAGVTQTPRYLIKTRGQQVTLSCSPISGHRSVSWYQQTPGQGLQFLFEYFSETQRNKGNFPGRFSGRQFSNSRSEMNVSTLELGDSALYLCASSSVLTSTDTQYFGPGTRLTVL.